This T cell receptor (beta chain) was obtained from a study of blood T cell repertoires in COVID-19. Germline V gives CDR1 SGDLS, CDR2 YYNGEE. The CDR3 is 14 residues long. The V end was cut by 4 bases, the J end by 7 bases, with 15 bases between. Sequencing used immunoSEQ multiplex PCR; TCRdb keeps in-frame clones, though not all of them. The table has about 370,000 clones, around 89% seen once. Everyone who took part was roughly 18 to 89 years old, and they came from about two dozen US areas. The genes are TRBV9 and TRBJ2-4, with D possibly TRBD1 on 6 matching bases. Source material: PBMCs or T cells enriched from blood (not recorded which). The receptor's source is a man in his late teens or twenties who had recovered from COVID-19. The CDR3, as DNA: TGTGCCAGCAGCACCTCAGGGGATGGGAACATTCAGTACTTC. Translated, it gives CASSTSGDGNIQYF.